Listed below are T cell receptor beta chains from one sample, sequenced in a study of CD8 T cells in Susac syndrome. TCRdb re-called the immunoSEQ multiplex PCR reads through MiXCR, storing one row per CDR3 protein. The sample yields about 200,000 distinct CDR3 sequences, roughly 94% seen once. The sequencing input was CD4+ T cells from PBMCs. The receptor set was obtained from a human donor with multiple sclerosis. Both conserved end residues are part of each CDR3. The order of the fields is clone size, J gene, V gene, D gene, CDR3 protein, CDR3 DNA. The D gene is left open where the match is weak. Part of the rows lack a size; the others show once, few, many or a class for expanded clones.

size: NA; J: TRBJ2-1; V: TRBV4-2; D: NA; CDR3: CASSQDSDRQNEQFF; DNA: TGTGCCAGCAGCCAAGATAGCGACAGGCAGAATGAGCAGTTCTTC
size: NA; J: TRBJ1-1; V: TRBV4-2; D: NA; CDR3: CASSHPTVEAFF; DNA: TGTGCCAGCAGCCACCCGACAGTCGAAGCTTTCTTT
size: NA; J: TRBJ2-5; V: TRBV10-3; D: NA; CDR3: CAIGGDFQETQYF; DNA: TGTGCCATCGGGGGTGACTTCCAAGAGACCCAGTACTTC
size: once; J: TRBJ1-3; V: TRBV13; D: NA; CDR3: CASSLARSLSGNTIYF; DNA: TGTGCCAGCAGCTTAGCCCGTAGCCTCTCTGGAAACACCATATATTTT
size: NA; J: TRBJ1-2; V: TRBV30; D: NA; CDR3: CAWSVRSDYGYTF; DNA: TGTGCCTGGAGTGTACGGTCGGATTATGGCTACACCTTC
size: NA; J: TRBJ2-2; V: TRBV2; D: NA; CDR3: CASNPGTAEGELFF; DNA: TGTGCCAGCAACCCCGGGACTGCGGAGGGGGAGCTGTTTTTT
size: NA; J: TRBJ2-2; V: TRBV7-2; D: NA; CDR3: CASSPHVDTGELFF; DNA: TGTGCCAGCAGCCCCCACGTAGATACCGGGGAGCTGTTTTTT
size: once; J: TRBJ2-7; V: TRBV9; D: TRBD2; CDR3: CASSPSRGVEQYF; DNA: TGTGCCAGCAGCCCCAGCCGGGGGGTCGAGCAGTACTTC
size: NA; J: TRBJ2-7; V: TRBV2; D: NA; CDR3: CASEPDWGVYEQYF; DNA: TGTGCCAGTGAACCGGACTGGGGCGTCTACGAGCAGTACTTC
size: NA; J: TRBJ2-3; V: TRBV3-1; D: NA; CDR3: CASSPPGNTDTQYF; DNA: TGTGCCAGCAGCCCACCCGGGAACACAGATACGCAGTATTTT
size: NA; J: TRBJ1-1; V: TRBV14; D: NA; CDR3: CASSQDRLGAFF; DNA: TGTGCCAGCAGCCAAGATCGGTTGGGGGCTTTCTTT
size: NA; J: TRBJ1-6; V: TRBV6-5; D: TRBD1; CDR3: CASGDRVDNSPLHF; DNA: TGTGCCAGCGGAGACAGGGTAGATAATTCACCCCTCCACTTT
size: NA; J: TRBJ1-2; V: TRBV20-1; D: NA; CDR3: CSASRVHGYTF; DNA: TGCAGTGCTAGTAGGGTACATGGCTACACCTTC
size: NA; J: TRBJ2-5; V: TRBV7-8; D: NA; CDR3: CASSLNQETQYF; DNA: TGTGCCAGCAGCTTAAACCAAGAGACCCAGTACTTC
size: NA; J: TRBJ1-1; V: TRBV20-1; D: NA; CDR3: CSARDPTLNTEAFF; DNA: TGCAGTGCTAGAGATCCCACATTGAACACTGAAGCTTTCTTT
size: once; J: TRBJ2-7; V: TRBV3-1; D: TRBD1; CDR3: CASSQGTGGEQYF; DNA: TGTGCCAGCAGCCAGGGGACAGGGGGCGAGCAGTACTTC
size: once; J: TRBJ1-2; V: TRBV7-9; D: NA; CDR3: CASSFTGRAGYTF; DNA: TGTGCCAGCAGCTTCACAGGACGAGCTGGCTACACCTTC
size: NA; J: TRBJ2-1; V: TRBV4-1; D: TRBD1; CDR3: CASSQGQGPSYNEQFF; DNA: TGCGCCAGCAGCCAAGGACAGGGCCCCTCCTACAATGAGCAGTTCTTC
size: NA; J: TRBJ1-2; V: TRBV9; D: NA; CDR3: CASSVASSTGGYTF; DNA: TGTGCCAGCAGCGTAGCTAGTTCCACCGGGGGCTACACCTTC
size: NA; J: TRBJ1-5; V: TRBV15; D: NA; CDR3: CATSRADSRKIHSNQPQHF; DNA: TGTGCCACCAGCAGAGCGGACAGTCGGAAAATTCATAGCAATCAGCCCCAGCATTTT
size: NA; J: TRBJ1-2; V: TRBV12-3/TRBV12-4; D: NA; CDR3: CASSTGRENGYTF; DNA: TGTGCCAGCAGTACGGGCAGGGAAAATGGCTACACCTTC
size: NA; J: TRBJ1-2; V: TRBV4-2; D: NA; CDR3: CASSPGGGKVYGYTF; DNA: TGTGCCAGCAGCCCAGGTGGGGGGAAAGTCTATGGCTACACCTTC
size: once; J: TRBJ1-1; V: TRBV30; D: NA; CDR3: CAWSGPGDTEAFF; DNA: TGTGCCTGGAGTGGTCCAGGTGACACTGAAGCTTTCTTT
size: NA; J: TRBJ2-5; V: TRBV29-1; D: NA; CDR3: CSAWVPLHPETQYF; DNA: TGCAGCGCGTGGGTCCCTCTTCACCCAGAGACCCAGTACTTC
size: NA; J: TRBJ2-1; V: TRBV5-1; D: NA; CDR3: CASSSRRDDNEQFF; DNA: TGCGCCAGCAGCTCCCGCCGGGACGACAATGAGCAGTTCTTC
size: NA; J: TRBJ1-1; V: TRBV29-1; D: NA; CDR3: CSVDDRVRPFF; DNA: TGCAGCGTTGACGATCGGGTCAGGCCTTTCTTT
size: NA; J: TRBJ2-5; V: TRBV5-1; D: NA; CDR3: CASSFVADEAQYF; DNA: TGCGCCAGCAGCTTTGTAGCGGATGAGGCCCAGTACTTC
size: NA; J: TRBJ2-3; V: TRBV29-1; D: NA; CDR3: CSGAPGTGDMREYF; DNA: TGCAGCGGCGCACCTGGGACGGGTGATATGAGAGAGTATTTT
size: NA; J: TRBJ1-2; V: TRBV4-1; D: TRBD1; CDR3: CASSQDLTGEGGYTF; DNA: TGCGCCAGCAGCCAAGACCTGACAGGGGAAGGAGGCTACACCTTC
size: NA; J: TRBJ1-2; V: TRBV29-1; D: TRBD1; CDR3: CSVEGRGQGLNYGYTF; DNA: TGCAGCGTTGAAGGAAGGGGACAGGGACTTAACTATGGCTACACCTTC
size: NA; J: TRBJ1-2; V: TRBV5-1; D: NA; CDR3: CASSSPDNYGYTF; DNA: TGCGCCAGCAGCTCACCGGATAACTATGGCTACACCTTC
size: NA; J: TRBJ1-4; V: TRBV7-9; D: NA; CDR3: CASSLVGSSRELFF; DNA: TGTGCCAGCAGCTTAGTCGGGTCGTCGCGAGAACTGTTTTTT
size: NA; J: TRBJ1-5; V: TRBV29-1; D: NA; CDR3: CSAASGDLQPQHF; DNA: TGCAGCGCCGCGTCAGGGGATCTTCAGCCCCAGCATTTT
size: NA; J: TRBJ1-1; V: TRBV5-6; D: NA; CDR3: CASSLSVVRGTEAFF; DNA: TGTGCCAGCAGCTTGTCGGTTGTGAGAGGGACTGAAGCTTTCTTT
size: NA; J: TRBJ1-1; V: TRBV12-3/TRBV12-4; D: NA; CDR3: CASTVLGGVNTEAFF; DNA: TGTGCCAGCACCGTGTTGGGGGGGGTGAACACTGAAGCTTTCTTT
size: NA; J: TRBJ1-2; V: TRBV30; D: NA; CDR3: CAWSGTYSGYTF; DNA: TGTGCCTGGAGTGGGACATATTCTGGCTACACCTTC
size: NA; J: TRBJ2-5; V: TRBV20-1; D: NA; CDR3: CSAGGSYQETQYF; DNA: TGCAGTGCCGGGGGATCGTACCAAGAGACCCAGTACTTC
size: NA; J: TRBJ1-2; V: TRBV20-1; D: NA; CDR3: CSAPPPRLSNYGYTF; DNA: TGCAGTGCCCCCCCACCCCGCCTCTCCAACTATGGCTACACCTTC
size: once; J: TRBJ1-4; V: TRBV15; D: NA; CDR3: CATRSLYRLGIDEKLFF; DNA: TGTGCCACCAGGAGTTTGTACAGGCTCGGCATTGATGAAAAACTGTTTTTT
size: NA; J: TRBJ2-5; V: TRBV18; D: NA; CDR3: CASSPLQVQETQYF; DNA: TGTGCCAGCTCACCACTACAAGTCCAAGAGACCCAGTACTTC
size: NA; J: TRBJ2-1; V: TRBV12-3/TRBV12-4; D: TRBD2; CDR3: CASSPTSGQFF; DNA: TGTGCCAGCAGCCCGACTAGCGGGCAGTTCTTC
size: NA; J: TRBJ2-3; V: TRBV30; D: NA; CDR3: CAWTGLTTDTQYF; DNA: TGTGCCTGGACGGGACTGACGACAGATACGCAGTATTTT
size: NA; J: TRBJ2-5; V: TRBV18; D: NA; CDR3: CASSGRAGETQYF; DNA: TGTGCCAGCTCCGGCCGGGCGGGAGAGACCCAGTACTTC
size: few; J: TRBJ2-6; V: TRBV2; D: NA; CDR3: CASRGSGANVLTF; DNA: TGTGCCAGCAGGGGCTCTGGGGCCAACGTCCTGACTTTC
size: NA; J: TRBJ2-2; V: TRBV12-5; D: NA; CDR3: CASGPNLAGELFF; DNA: TGTGCTAGTGGTCCCAACTTGGCCGGGGAGCTGTTTTTT